This entry lists 7 T cell receptor beta chains sequenced from one sample in a study of T cells in Graves' hyperthyroidism and ophthalmopathy. Amplification yielded TCR beta CDR3 regions, with RNA transcripts as the source. The HTBI primer set served for first-round RT-PCR of the TCR CDR3. MiXCR was run by TCRdb on the multiplex PCR reads, yielding one entry per CDR3 protein. The profile shows roughly 350,000 distinct CDR3 sequences, about 14% of them singletons. Sample: blood. The receptors here all came from a woman younger than 45 with Graves' ophthalmopathy.

This clonotype showed up many times. The genes are TRBV5-6 and TRBJ1-2, with D hard to call. Germline V gene sequence: CDR1 SGHDT, CDR2 YYEEEE. Trimming stripped 0 bases from V and 0 bases from J, with 12 bases between. The CDR3 extends over 16 amino acids. The CDR3 spells CASSLEGGYTNYGYTF. The CDR3 DNA reads as TGTGCCAGCAGCTTGGAGGGTGGATATACTAACTATGGCTACACCTTC.

Only a few counts were recorded for this clonotype. V gene TRBV30 combines with J gene TRBJ1-2; tentative D call: TRBD1 (6 bases). This CDR3 is 13 amino acids long. In germline, CDR1 is GTSNPN, CDR2 SVGIG (reference sequence). V was trimmed by 1 base and J by 6 bases, leaving 12 bases between them. The CDR3: CAWSEGEIDGYTF. The CDR3 bases are TGTGCCTGGAGTGAGGGGGAAATCGATGGCTACACCTTC.

This clonotype has ten or more counts. CDR3 region: CASSPRGGSETQYF. CDR3 nucleotide sequence: TGTGCCAGCAGCCCGCGGGGGGGGTCGGAGACCCAGTACTTC. The V and J genes are TRBV11-2 and TRBJ2-5; TRBD2 matches at 9 bases. Germline CDR1 reads SGHAT; CDR2 reads FQNNGV. V trimming: 5 bases; J trimming: 5 bases; junction bases outside the gene matches: 6. CDR3 length: 14 residues. The full variable domain, completed using reference TRBV11-2 and TRBJ2-5, is EAGVAQSPRYKIIEKRQSVAFWCNPISGHATLYWYQQILGQGPKLLIQFQNNGVVDDSQLPKDRFSAERLKGVDSTLKIQPAKLEDSAVYLCASSPRGGSETQYFGPGTRLLVL.

The chain recombines TRBV7-9 with TRBJ2-5, with a tentative D call TRBD1 (6 bases). Per germline, CDR1 SEHNR and CDR2 FQNEAQ (reference sequence). The CDR3 covers 13 residues. V lost 7 bases and J 5 bases, leaving 14 bases between the germline ends. The CDR3 region is CASNRVRWETQYF. The DNA of the CDR3 is TGTGCCAGCAACAGGGTGAGGTGGGAGACCCAGTACTTC.

This clonotype came up many times. The chain recombines TRBV5-1 with TRBJ2-7, with D possibly matching TRBD1 (6 bases). The CDR3 is 14 residues long. V was cut by 1 base and J by 2 bases, with 10 bases left in between. Germline values: CDR1 SGHRS, CDR2 YFSETQ. Here the CDR3 reads CASSLLGGPYEQYF. The CDR3 DNA reads TGCGCCAGCAGCTTGCTAGGGGGACCCTACGAGCAGTACTTC.

This clonotype was observed at least ten times. The CDR3 loop reads CSAHQIAGGEETQYF. The DNA for the CDR3 is TGCAGTGCCCACCAAATAGCGGGGGGGGAAGAGACCCAGTACTTC. This rearrangement joins TRBV20-1 to TRBJ2-5; 11 nucleotides align to TRBD2. Trimming took 6 bases from V and 3 from J; bases not matched to a gene: 9. The germline V gene encodes CDR1 DFQATT and CDR2 SNEGSKA (reference sequence). The length of the CDR3 is 15 residues.

This clonotype was observed at least ten times. The chain links TRBV6-1 to TRBJ1-2; 11 bases are shared with TRBD1. In germline, CDR1 is MNHNS, CDR2 SASEGT. The CDR3 spans 12 residues. V lost 6 bases to trimming and J lost 7 bases; unmatched junction nucleotides: 1. Written as DNA, the CDR3 is TGTGCCAGCAGGGACAGGGGGCCTGGCTACACCTTC. Protein: CASRDRGPGYTF.